A single sample gave rise to the 5 T cell receptor beta chains below, sequenced in a study of blood T cell repertoires in COVID-19. Sequenced by immunoSEQ multiplex PCR; TCRdb stores in-frame clones only, minus some. Among more than 80,000 clones, around 80% were seen once, and the ten largest hold 6.2%. Material for sequencing was peripheral blood. The source of these receptors is a man older than 75 with COVID-19, enrolled during active disease.

DNA of the CDR3: TGCGCCAGCAGCCGCGGGACAGGGGGCGAGACCCAGTACTTC. Its protein is CASSRGTGGETQYF. The genes are TRBV5-1 and TRBJ2-5, with 12 bases identical to TRBD1. The V gene end was trimmed by 4 bases and the J gene end by 5 bases; junction bases not matched to a gene: 3. The CDR3 loop spans 14 amino acids. Per germline, CDR1 SGHRS and CDR2 YFSETQ.

This clone showed up just once. The chain combines TRBV19 with TRBJ2-7, with TRBD1 identical over 9 bases. The CDR3 runs 17 residues. Germline CDR1 LNHDA, CDR2 SQIVND (reference sequence). After removal of 5 bases from V and 2 bases from J, the junction contained 13 bases not matched to a gene. CDR3 protein: CASSGPIAGTGTYEQYF. CDR3 nucleotide sequence: TGTGCCAGTAGTGGGCCCATTGCCGGGACAGGGACCTACGAGCAGTACTTC.

This rearrangement joins TRBV29-1 to TRBJ2-5; 12 bases are a match to TRBD1. Germline CDR1 SQVTM, CDR2 ANQGSEA. This CDR3 is built from 13 residues. The V gene end was trimmed by 7 bases and the J gene end by 5 bases; junction bases not matched to a gene: 5. The DNA for the CDR3 is TGCAGCGCGACCGGGACAGGGGGCGAGACCCAGTACTTC. It codes for CSATGTGGETQYF. The full variable domain, its missing parts supplied by reference TRBV29-1 and TRBJ2-5, is SAVISQKPSRDICQRGTSLTIQCQVDSQVTMMFWYRQQPGQSLTLIATANQGSEATYESGFVIDKFPISRPNLTFSTLTVSNMSPEDSSIYLCSATGTGGETQYFGPGTRLLVL.

This rearrangement joins TRBV3-1 (or the pseudogene TRBV3-2) to TRBJ1-6, with TRBD1 matching over 7 bases. V gave up 10 bases and J gave up 9 bases; unmatched junction bases: 6. The CDR3 contains 12 residues. The germline V gene encodes CDR1 LGHDT and CDR2 YNNKEL (reference sequence). Here the CDR3 reads CATRTGGSPLHF. Written as DNA, the CDR3 is TGTGCCACCAGGACAGGCGGTTCACCCCTCCACTTT.

This rearrangement joins TRBV9 to TRBJ2-1; 11 bases are shared with TRBD2. The CDR3 loop spans 15 amino acids. Per germline, CDR1 SGDLS and CDR2 YYNGEE. Unmatched junction bases numbered 2, after V lost 0 bases and J lost 6 bases. CDR3 nucleotide sequence: TGTGCCAGCAGCGTAGAGGGACTAGCGGCCAATGAGCAGTTCTTC. It translates to CASSVEGLAANEQFF.